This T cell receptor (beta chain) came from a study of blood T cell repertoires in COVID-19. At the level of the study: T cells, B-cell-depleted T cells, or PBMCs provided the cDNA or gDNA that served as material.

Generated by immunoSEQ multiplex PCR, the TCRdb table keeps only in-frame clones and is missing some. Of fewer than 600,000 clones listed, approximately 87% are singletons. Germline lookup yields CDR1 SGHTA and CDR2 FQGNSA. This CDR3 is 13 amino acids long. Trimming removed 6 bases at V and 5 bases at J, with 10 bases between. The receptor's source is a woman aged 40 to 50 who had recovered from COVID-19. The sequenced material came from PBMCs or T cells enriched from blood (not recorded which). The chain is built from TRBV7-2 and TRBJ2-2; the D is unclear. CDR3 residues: CASREPSTGELFF. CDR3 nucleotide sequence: TGTGCCAGCAGGGAGCCCTCGACCGGGGAGCTGTTTTTT.